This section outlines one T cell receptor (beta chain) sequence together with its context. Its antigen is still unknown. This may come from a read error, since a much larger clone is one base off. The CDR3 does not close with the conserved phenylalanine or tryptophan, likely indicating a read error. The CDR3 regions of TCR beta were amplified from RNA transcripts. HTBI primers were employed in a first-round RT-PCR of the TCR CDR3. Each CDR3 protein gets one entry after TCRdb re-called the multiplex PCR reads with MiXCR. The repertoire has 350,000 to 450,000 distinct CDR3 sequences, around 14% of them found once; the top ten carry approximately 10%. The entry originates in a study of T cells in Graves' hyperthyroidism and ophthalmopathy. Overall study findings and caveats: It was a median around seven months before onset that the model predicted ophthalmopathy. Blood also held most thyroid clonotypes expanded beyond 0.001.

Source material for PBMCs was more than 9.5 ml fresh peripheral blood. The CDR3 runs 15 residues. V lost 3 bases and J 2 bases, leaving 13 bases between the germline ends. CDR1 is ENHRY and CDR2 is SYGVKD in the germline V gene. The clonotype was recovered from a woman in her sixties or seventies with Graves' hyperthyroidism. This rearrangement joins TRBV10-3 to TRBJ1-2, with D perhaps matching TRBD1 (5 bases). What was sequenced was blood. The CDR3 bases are TGTGCCATCAGTGATCAGTACAGGAACAACTATGGCTACACCTTG. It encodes CAISDQYRNNYGYTL.